This T cell receptor beta chain was obtained from a study of cytomegalovirus exposure and HLA in healthy donors. Study-wide results and limits: Some TCR beta chains (164 of them) were listed as cytomegalovirus-associated.

The CDR3 length is 15 residues. Unmatched junction bases numbered 5, after V lost 4 bases and J lost 3 bases. Germline CDR1 and CDR2: SGHNT and YYREEE (reference sequence). A remark on this clone: Its antigen is still unknown.

Profiling relied on immunoSEQ multiplex PCR, and the TCRdb table lists in-frame clones only, not all of them. The profile shows fewer than 200,000 clones, 96% of them singletons. Sequences were obtained from PBMCs. The chain is built from TRBV5-4 and TRBJ2-2; 8 nucleotides align to TRBD2. This TCR came from a woman in her late teens or twenties in good health and CMV-seronegative. The CDR3 region is CASSPRGGDTGELFF. The CDR3 DNA is TGTGCCAGCAGCCCCCGGGGGGGAGACACCGGGGAGCTGTTTTTT. The full variable domain, with the rest looked up from reference TRBV5-4 and TRBJ2-2, is ETGVTQSPTHLIKTRGQQVTLRCSSQSGHNTVSWYQQALGQGPQFIFQYYREEENGRGNFPPRFSGLQFPNYSSELNVNALELDDSALYLCASSPRGGDTGELFFGEGSRLTVL.